One T cell receptor (beta chain) is described in this entry. Only in-frame clones appear in the TCRdb table, and some are missing; sequencing was by immunoSEQ multiplex PCR. The sample has about 200,000 clones; roughly 84% are singletons. The data derive from a study of blood T cell repertoires in COVID-19. For the study at large: PBMCs, B-cell-depleted T cells, or T cells were the source of the cDNA or gDNA that made up the material.

V shed 4 bases and J 0 bases; nucleotides not matched to a gene: 3. Germline V CDR1 and CDR2: MNHEY, SMNVEV (reference sequence). The CDR3 consists of 15 residues. The chain is built from TRBV27 and TRBJ1-1; TRBD1 aligns across 9 bases. The sequenced material came from PBMCs or T cells enriched from blood (not recorded which). The receptor comes from a man aged 35 to 55 who had recovered from COVID-19. Here the CDR3 reads CASSYRTGVNTEAFF. DNA of the CDR3: TGTGCCAGCAGTTACAGGACAGGGGTGAACACTGAAGCTTTCTTT.